Following are 19 T cell receptor beta chains from one sample sequenced in a study of T cells in Graves' hyperthyroidism and ophthalmopathy. Regions amplified from RNA transcripts were the TCR beta CDR3 regions. A first-round RT-PCR of the TCR CDR3 used the HTBI primer set. One entry per CDR3 protein results from TCRdb running MiXCR on the multiplex PCR reads. Of some 210,000 distinct CDR3 sequences in the sample, approximately 17% are singletons; the top ten hold roughly 53%. Input material: blood. The receptors were sampled from a man aged 50-60 years with Graves' hyperthyroidism.

This clonotype was seen ten or more times. V and J are TRBV27 and TRBJ2-2; 10 bases match TRBD2. CDR1 is MNHEY and CDR2 is SMNVEV in the germline V gene (reference sequence). This CDR3 is 16 amino acids long. The V and J ends lost 3 bases and 5 bases, in that order; junction bases with no gene match: 6. CDR3 in amino acids: CASSLSGRARTGELFF. The CDR3 DNA sequence: TGTGCCAGCAGTTTGAGCGGGAGGGCCCGGACCGGGGAGCTGTTTTTT.

This clonotype turned up a few times. The chain is built from TRBV28 and TRBJ1-6; D gene unclear. CDR1 is MDHEN, CDR2 SYDVKM, per germline. Trimming left V 6 bases short and J 7 bases short, with 13 bases between. The CDR3 totals 14 residues. CDR3 residues: CASRKEYRNSPLHF. CDR3 in DNA: TGTGCCAGCAGAAAGGAGTATAGAAATTCACCCCTCCACTTT.

The V call is TRBV18, the J call TRBJ2-5; a weak D match, TRBD1 (6 bases). The CDR3 covers 15 residues. V shed 0 bases and J shed 2 bases, with 10 bases lying between them. Germline loops: CDR1 KGHSH, CDR2 LQKENI. DNA for the CDR3: TGTGCCAGCTCACCACCTGACAGGTCGCAAGAGACCCAGTACTTC. Translated, it gives CASSPPDRSQETQYF.

This clonotype has a handful of counts. V and J are TRBV4-3 and TRBJ2-2; D possibly corresponds to TRBD2 (6 bases). V lost 1 base and J lost 1, with 13 bases in between. This CDR3 is 17 amino acids long. Germline values: CDR1 LGHNA, CDR2 YSLEER. As DNA, the CDR3 is TGCGCCAGCAGCCAAGGGCTCGGCGGGATGAACACCGGGGAGCTGTTTTTT. It is translated as CASSQGLGGMNTGELFF.

Many counts were recorded for this clonotype. V gene TRBV5-1 combines with J gene TRBJ1-1, with TRBD1 as a possible D gene (6 bases). Trimming took 1 base from V and 1 from J, leaving 14 bases between them. CDR1 is SGHRS, CDR2 YFSETQ, per germline. The CDR3 has 16 amino acids. CDR3 in DNA: TGCGCCAGCAGCTTGAGGGGGGGAACAAGGAACACTGAAGCTTTCTTT. As protein: CASSLRGGTRNTEAFF.

There are many counts of this clonotype. The chain joins TRBV2 to TRBJ2-1, with 7 bases identical to TRBD2. The ends lost 2 bases at V and 4 bases at J; junction bases unmatched: 5. The germline gives CDR1 SNHLY, CDR2 FYNNEI. The CDR3 runs to 15 residues. The CDR3 sequence is CASSERASGYNEQFF. Written as DNA, the CDR3 is TGTGCCAGCAGTGAACGGGCTAGCGGTTACAATGAGCAGTTCTTC.

In its sample, this clonotype was seen many times. The V gene is TRBV11-2, the J gene TRBJ2-1, with D tentatively TRBD2 (5 bases). The CDR3 spans 12 residues. Trimming took 6 bases from V and 9 from J, leaving 12 bases between them. Germline CDR1 is SGHAT and CDR2 is FQNNGV. The CDR3: CASSERRGEQFF. The CDR3 coding sequence is TGTGCCAGCAGTGAACGTCGGGGTGAGCAGTTCTTC.

This clonotype showed up just a few times. A much bigger clone sits one base away, suggesting this may be a read error. The chain employs TRBV28 and TRBJ2-7; TRBD1 agrees at 11 bases. With 7 bases clipped from V and 3 bases from J, the junction kept 5 bases outside the gene matches. The CDR3 is 14 amino acids. Per the germline V gene, CDR1 is MDHEN and CDR2 is SYDVKM. Here the CDR3 DNA reads TGTGCCAGCAATACCGGGACAGGGGGCTACGAGCAGTACTTC. It yields the protein CASNTGTGGYEQYF.

This rearrangement joins TRBV7-8 to TRBJ2-1; a weak D match, TRBD2 (6 bases). Per the germline V gene, CDR1 is SGHVS and CDR2 is FQNEAQ. Trimming took off 4 bases at V and 4 bases at J, with 11 bases between the two ends. The CDR3 contains 14 residues. CDR3: CASSSQGGYNEQFF. The CDR3 nucleotides are TGTGCCAGCAGCTCCCAGGGAGGTTACAATGAGCAGTTCTTC.

The V gene is TRBV4-1, the J gene TRBJ2-1; 7 bases are shared with TRBD1. V lost 4 bases and J lost 2; bases outside the gene matches: 14. CDR1 is MGHRA and CDR2 is YSYEKL in the germline V gene. There are 18 residues in the CDR3. The CDR3 loop reads CASSRYQYRGRTYNEQFF. DNA of the CDR3: TGCGCCAGCAGCCGCTACCAATACAGGGGAAGGACCTACAATGAGCAGTTCTTC.

The V and J genes are TRBV5-1 and TRBJ1-2; the D gene is possibly TRBD1 (6 bases). The V and J ends lost 4 bases and 5 bases respectively, with 15 bases between them. Germline-derived CDR1 and CDR2 are SGHRS and YFSETQ. CDR3 length: 14 amino acids. CDR3 sequence (DNA): TGCGCCAGCAGCCCAGATCCCACAGGGTATGGCTACACCTTC. It translates to CASSPDPTGYGYTF.

In this sample, this clonotype turned up many times. The chain has TRBV15 and TRBJ2-3, with D possibly being TRBD2 (6 bases). The CDR3 runs to 16 residues. Deletions cut 0 bases from V and 2 bases from J, with 12 bases between. Germline V gives CDR1 LNHNV, CDR2 YYDKDF (reference sequence). This CDR3 reads CATSRDTGLLTDTQYF. CDR3 nucleotide sequence: TGTGCCACCAGCAGAGATACGGGACTCCTCACAGATACGCAGTATTTT.

In its sample, this clonotype was seen many times. The gene calls are TRBV11-2 and TRBJ2-7; the D gene is possibly TRBD2 (7 bases). The CDR3 sequence is 16 residues long. Trimming stripped 0 bases from V and 5 bases from J, with 17 bases between. Germline V gives CDR1 SGHAT, CDR2 FQNNGV. CDR3 loop: CASSLDWGGGNHEQYF. The DNA of the CDR3 is TGTGCCAGCAGCTTAGATTGGGGAGGGGGGAACCACGAGCAGTACTTC.

This clonotype has a handful of counts. The chain couples TRBV6-6 to TRBJ1-5, with unresolved D. Germline V gene lookup returns CDR1 MNHNY and CDR2 SVGAGI (reference sequence). The CDR3 runs 16 residues. Between the trimmed V and J ends, which lost 2 bases and 3 bases, there was a span of 14 bases. Here the CDR3 DNA reads TGTGCCAGCAGTTACCCCACCGGACGCCTCAATCAGCCCCAGCATTTT. This translates into CASSYPTGRLNQPQHF.

This clonotype was recorded at least ten times. The V gene is TRBV11-2, the J gene TRBJ2-7; no clear D. Germline CDR1 and CDR2: SGHAT and FQNNGV. V dropped 2 bases and J dropped 0 bases, with 14 bases sitting between them. The CDR3 has 16 amino acids. CDR3 amino acids: CASSLYASHNSYEQYF. In DNA, the CDR3 is TGTGCCAGCAGCTTATATGCCAGCCACAACTCCTACGAGCAGTACTTC.

This clonotype was seen at least ten times. The chain recombines TRBV28 with TRBJ2-7, with D unclear. CDR1 is MDHEN and CDR2 is SYDVKM in the germline V gene. This CDR3 has 13 residues. V was cut by 2 bases and J by 3 bases, with 8 bases left in between. CDR3 sequence reads: CASSLLGNYEQYF. For the CDR3, the DNA is TGTGCCAGCAGTTTACTAGGGAACTACGAGCAGTACTTC.

This clonotype was detected ten times or more. The rearrangement joins TRBV28 to TRBJ1-5; TRBD1 matches 8 bases. This CDR3 comprises 17 residues. Germline V gene lookup returns CDR1 MDHEN and CDR2 SYDVKM. The junction had 14 bases not matched to a gene; V was cut back by 2 bases and J by 8 bases. The CDR3 coding sequence is TGTGCCAGCAGTTTAGGGGGACAGGCCTGGGGGAATAAGCCCCAGCATTTT. Protein: CASSLGGQAWGNKPQHF.

This clonotype was observed many times. The CDR3 loop reads CASSLTSNEKLFF. For the CDR3, the DNA is TGTGCCAGCAGTTTGACCAGTAATGAAAAACTGTTTTTT. The chain combines TRBV28 with TRBJ1-4; D unclear. CDR1 and CDR2 from the germline V gene are MDHEN and SYDVKM. With 3 bases removed from V and 4 bases from J, the gap between germline ends came to 6 bases. The CDR3 sequence is 13 residues long.

The rearrangement joins TRBV6-1 to TRBJ2-1; D unclear. The germline V and J ends were trimmed by 6 bases and 3 bases, with 9 bases remaining between them. This CDR3 is built from 13 residues. Germline values: CDR1 MNHNS, CDR2 SASEGT. The DNA of the CDR3 is TGTGCCAGCAGAAGTACAGTCTACAATGAGCAGTTCTTC. Its translation: CASRSTVYNEQFF.